The clone carrying this T cell receptor (beta chain) was recorded a few times. The germline V and J ends were trimmed by 5 bases and 1 base, with 10 bases remaining between them. The CDR3 contains 14 residues. CDR1 is KGHDR, CDR2 SFDVKD, per germline. This entry belongs to a study of response to subunit inactivated influenza vaccine. Via MiXCR, TCRdb re-called the RT-PCR reads, giving one row per CDR3 protein. Here the sample spans roughly 460,000 distinct CDR3 sequences, roughly 11% being singletons. Sequenced here: PBMCs from blood, sampled roughly 46 days after vaccination. This clonotype originated in a man aged 45-65 years who received an inactivated influenza vaccine. The rearrangement links TRBV24-1 to TRBJ2-5, with D perhaps being TRBD1 or TRBD2 (5 bases each). The CDR3 nucleotides read TGTGCCACCAGTGCACCGGGGCCCCAAGAGACCCAGTACTTC. Translated, it gives CATSAPGPQETQYF.